This is a list of T cell receptor beta chains from one sample in a study of cytomegalovirus exposure and HLA in healthy donors. Measured with immunoSEQ multiplex PCR; TCRdb has only the in-frame clones, and not every one. The sample gives around 110,000 clones, around 80% of which show up once; approximately 3.7% is in the top ten. Sample: PBMCs. Every receptor here comes from a man in his 60s in good health and CMV-seronegative. The CDR3 runs from the conserved cysteine through the conserved F or W. Fields, in order: clone size, V gene, CDR3 length, D gene, J gene, CDR3 protein, CDR3 DNA. D genes are given only for firm matches. Clone size is shown for a subset of rows, as once, few, many or a class of expanded clone.

NA	TRBV6-5	15	NA	TRBJ1-5	CASSYAGGPNQPQHF	TGTGCCAGCAGTTACGCGGGAGGCCCCAATCAGCCCCAGCATTTT
NA	TRBV6-6	16	NA	TRBJ2-2	CASSSFAGRSNGELFF	TGTGCCAGCAGTTCTTTTGCCGGCAGGTCCAACGGGGAGCTGTTTTTT
NA	TRBV11-2	16	TRBD2	TRBJ2-1	CASSLVGTSGNNEQFF	TGTGCCAGCAGCTTAGTTGGGACTAGCGGGAACAATGAGCAGTTCTTC
NA	TRBV10-3	15	NA	TRBJ2-5	CAISDASGGYETQYF	TGTGCCATCAGTGACGCCAGTGGGGGGTACGAGACCCAGTACTTC
NA	TRBV5-8	12	NA	TRBJ2-3	CASSQHRDTQYF	TGTGCCAGCAGCCAGCACAGAGATACGCAGTATTTT
few	TRBV6-5	14	NA	TRBJ1-2	CASSPGAGIDGYTF	TGTGCCAGCAGCCCTGGGGCAGGGATCGATGGCTACACCTTC
NA	TRBV5-4	15	NA	TRBJ1-2	CASSLAEQVRYGYTF	TGTGCCAGCAGCTTGGCCGAACAGGTTCGCTATGGCTACACCTTC
NA	TRBV5-1	14	TRBD1	TRBJ2-7	CASKYLTGIYEQYF	TGCGCCAGCAAATATTTGACAGGGATTTACGAGCAGTACTTC
NA	TRBV7-8	16	NA	TRBJ1-5	CASSAYRVPMNQPQHF	TGTGCCAGCAGCGCGTACAGGGTGCCGATGAATCAGCCCCAGCATTTT
few	TRBV5-1	17	TRBD2	TRBJ2-5	CASSSFPGLAGQETQYF	TGCGCCAGCAGCTCCTTTCCGGGACTAGCGGGGCAAGAGACCCAGTACTTC
NA	TRBV6-4	14	NA	TRBJ2-1	CASSGQGGSNEQFF	TGTGCCAGCAGTGGGCAAGGAGGGTCCAATGAGCAGTTCTTC
NA	TRBV7-8	17	NA	TRBJ1-3	CASSLGQTPLSGNTIYF	TGTGCCAGCAGCTTAGGACAGACTCCGCTCTCTGGAAACACCATATATTTT
NA	TRBV29-1	14	NA	TRBJ1-4	CSVAGFATNEKLFF	TGCAGCGTCGCAGGGTTCGCAACTAATGAAAAACTGTTTTTT
NA	TRBV6-5	15	NA	TRBJ1-5	CASKLGRRSNQPQHF	TGTGCCAGCAAGTTGGGCAGGCGTAGCAATCAGCCCCAGCATTTT
NA	TRBV19	16	NA	TRBJ1-5	CASSNTWGLGDQPQHF	TGTGCCAGTAGTAACACCTGGGGGCTGGGAGATCAGCCCCAGCATTTT
NA	TRBV27	15	TRBD1	TRBJ1-2	CASLRGTGGSSGYTF	TGTGCCAGCCTTAGGGGGACAGGGGGTTCGTCTGGCTACACCTTC
NA	TRBV7-9	11	NA	TRBJ2-5	CASSSQETQYF	TGTGCCAGCAGCTCGCAAGAGACCCAGTACTTC
NA	TRBV5-1	16	NA	TRBJ2-2	CASSFTGEANTGELFF	TGCGCCAGCAGCTTCACGGGGGAGGCGAACACCGGGGAGCTGTTTTTT
NA	TRBV9	16	TRBD2	TRBJ2-2	CASSVTSGGATGELFF	TGTGCCAGCAGCGTAACTAGCGGGGGGGCCACCGGGGAGCTGTTTTTT
NA	TRBV5-1	16	NA	TRBJ2-6	CASSSGSLPGANVLTF	TGCGCCAGCAGCTCTGGGAGTCTCCCTGGGGCCAACGTCCTGACTTTC
NA	TRBV18	16	TRBD2	TRBJ2-3	CASSPPEQGGTDTQYF	TGTGCCAGCTCACCACCGGAGCAGGGAGGGACAGATACGCAGTATTTT
NA	TRBV7-8	14	TRBD1	TRBJ1-2	CASHAGTGNYGYTF	TGTGCCAGTCACGCCGGGACAGGGAACTATGGCTACACCTTC
NA	TRBV18	13	NA	TRBJ1-5	CASSPFAGESQHF	TGTGCCAGCTCACCCTTTGCAGGGGAATCCCAGCATTTT
NA	TRBV30	12	NA	TRBJ2-7	CACSPQAYEQYF	TGTGCCTGCTCCCCCCAGGCCTACGAGCAGTACTTC
NA	TRBV4-3	16	TRBD2	TRBJ2-2	CASSHSGGYKAGELFF	TGCGCCAGCAGCCATAGCGGGGGGTACAAAGCCGGGGAGCTGTTTTTT
few	TRBV5-8	14	NA	TRBJ1-1	CASSYDRLDTEAFF	TGTGCCAGCAGCTATGACAGGCTTGACACTGAAGCTTTCTTT
NA	TRBV28	14	TRBD1	TRBJ1-6	CASSFDRGGSPLHF	TGTGCCAGCAGTTTCGACAGGGGCGGATCACCCCTCCACTTT
NA	TRBV5-1	16	TRBD2	TRBJ2-1	CASSHLERGLGGEQFF	TGCGCCAGCAGCCACCTGGAGCGGGGGCTGGGGGGGGAGCAGTTCTTC
NA	TRBV7-8	14	NA	TRBJ1-5	CASSLGQLNQPQHF	TGTGCCAGCAGCCTCGGACAGCTAAATCAGCCCCAGCATTTT
NA	TRBV6-4	16	TRBD2	TRBJ2-1	CASSDSSGSSYNEQFF	TGTGCCAGCAGTGACTCGAGCGGGAGCTCCTACAATGAGCAGTTCTTC
NA	TRBV10-3	11	NA	TRBJ2-7	CAISASYEQYF	TGTGCCATCAGTGCCAGCTACGAGCAGTACTTC
few	TRBV2	14	NA	TRBJ1-5	CASSASSSNQPQHF	TGTGCCAGCAGTGCTTCCAGTAGCAATCAGCCCCAGCATTTT
NA	TRBV30	15	NA	TRBJ2-3	CAWSSPLGVGYTQYF	TGTGCCTGGAGTTCCCCCCTCGGGGTCGGTTATACGCAGTATTTT
NA	TRBV4-3	17	TRBD2	TRBJ2-3	CASSQDTTSGGTDTQYF	TGCGCCAGCAGCCAAGATACGACTAGCGGGGGTACAGATACGCAGTATTTT
NA	TRBV27	15	TRBD1	TRBJ1-4	CASRATGGAREKLFF	TGTGCCAGCAGGGCAACAGGGGGTGCCAGGGAAAAACTGTTTTTT
few	TRBV25-1	18	TRBD1	TRBJ1-1	CASSESWTGSAMNTEAFF	TGTGCCAGCAGTGAATCGTGGACAGGGTCGGCCATGAACACTGAAGCTTTCTTT
NA	TRBV6-4	13	TRBD1	TRBJ1-1	CASSRDRETEAFF	TGTGCCAGCAGTCGGGACAGGGAAACTGAAGCTTTCTTT
NA	TRBV9	15	TRBD1	TRBJ2-7	CASSVGGQGRYEQYF	TGTGCCAGCAGCGTAGGGGGACAGGGTCGTTACGAGCAGTACTTC
NA	TRBV7-2	15	TRBD1	TRBJ1-4	CASSRRGLTNEKLFF	TGTGCCAGCAGCCGCAGGGGGCTTACTAATGAAAAACTGTTTTTT
NA	TRBV19	14	TRBD1	TRBJ2-5	CASSGQGWQETQYF	TGTGCCAGTAGTGGACAGGGTTGGCAAGAGACCCAGTACTTC
NA	TRBV4-3	18	TRBD2	TRBJ2-5	CASSHGTSGVLGEETQYF	TGCGCCAGCAGCCACGGGACTAGCGGGGTTCTTGGTGAGGAGACCCAGTACTTC
NA	TRBV7-3	16	NA	TRBJ2-3	CASSPGDGVVTDTQYF	TGTGCCAGCAGCCCAGGAGACGGGGTGGTCACAGATACGCAGTATTTT
NA	TRBV4-2	16	NA	TRBJ1-5	CASSQNRDLRNQPQHF	TGTGCCAGCAGTCAAAACAGGGACCTCCGCAATCAGCCCCAGCATTTT